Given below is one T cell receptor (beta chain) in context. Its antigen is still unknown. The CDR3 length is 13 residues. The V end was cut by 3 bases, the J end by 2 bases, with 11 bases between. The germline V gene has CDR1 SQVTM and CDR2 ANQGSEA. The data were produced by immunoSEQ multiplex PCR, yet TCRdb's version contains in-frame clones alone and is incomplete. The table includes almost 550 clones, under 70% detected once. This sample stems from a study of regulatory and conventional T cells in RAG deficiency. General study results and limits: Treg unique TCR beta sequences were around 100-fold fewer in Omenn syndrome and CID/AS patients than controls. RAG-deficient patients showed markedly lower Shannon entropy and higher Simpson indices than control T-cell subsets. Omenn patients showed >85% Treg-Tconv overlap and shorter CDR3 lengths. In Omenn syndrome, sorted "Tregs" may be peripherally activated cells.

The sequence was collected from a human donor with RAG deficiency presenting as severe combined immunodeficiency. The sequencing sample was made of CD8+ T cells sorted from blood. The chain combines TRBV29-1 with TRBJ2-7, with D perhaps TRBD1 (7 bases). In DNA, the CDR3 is TGCAGCGTTGACAGGGGGGATACCTACGAGCAGTACTTC. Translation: CSVDRGDTYEQYF.